The next 9 T cell receptor beta chains were all read from a single sample in a study of chemoradiotherapy in HPV16-positive cancers (dated by TCRdb to 2021 to 2024). The protocol used for the library was the immunoSEQ multiplex PCR assay. TCRdb holds this immuneACCESS table with in-frame rearrangements only. Some clones are missing; in checked studies, unresolved V genes explain under half, and the rest has no known cause. Recorded for this sample are about 12,000 clones; around 85% of them occurred a single time. The ten largest clonotypes hold approximately 5.7% of the sample. The input for sequencing was blood, taken from a patient who underwent chemoradiotherapy. The receptor set was obtained from a human donor with HPV-associated anogenital cancer.

The V and J genes are TRBV5-4 and TRBJ2-3; 7 bases fit TRBD1. After removal of 5 bases from V and 10 bases from J, the junction contained 16 bases not matched to a gene. CDR3 size: 15 residues. CDR1 is SGHNT, CDR2 YYREEE, per germline (reference sequence). CDR3 amino acids: CASSSGTEPLLPQYF. The DNA for the CDR3 is TGTGCCAGCAGTTCCGGGACAGAACCCCTACTTCCGCAGTATTTT.

This rearrangement joins TRBV10-3 to TRBJ2-2; 8 bases align to TRBD1. V was pared by 6 bases and J by 1 base, with 4 bases of the junction left unmatched. CDR3 length: 15 residues. From germline, CDR1 is ENHRY and CDR2 SYGVKD. The CDR3 DNA reads TGTGCCATCAGGCCGGGACAGGAGAACACCGGGGAGCTGTTTTTT. This gives the protein CAIRPGQENTGELFF.

This sequence joins TRBV5-6 and TRBJ1-1; D is unclear. This CDR3 region has 15 residues. V lost 1 base and J 1 base, leaving 11 bases between the germline ends. Germline CDR1 reads SGHDT; CDR2 reads YYEEEE. CDR3 sequence (DNA): TGTGCCAGCAGCTTGACGATTGCAGGGAACACTGAAGCTTTCTTT. It encodes CASSLTIAGNTEAFF.

V usage is TRBV14 and J usage is TRBJ2-5; D is ambiguous. Germline V gives CDR1 SGHDN, CDR2 FVKESK. Trimming cost V 1 base and J 4 bases, with 4 bases left between them. The CDR3 runs to 12 residues. CDR3 amino acids: CASSQVRETQYF. CDR3 DNA: TGTGCCAGCAGCCAAGTGAGAGAGACCCAGTACTTC.

This sequence joins TRBV19 and TRBJ1-5, with 7 bases identical to TRBD1. Germline lookup yields CDR1 LNHDA and CDR2 SQIVND (reference sequence). V dropped 7 bases and J dropped 1; count of bases not matched to a gene: 7. This CDR3 contains 15 residues. The CDR3 region is CASKGQLFSNQPQHF. The CDR3 DNA is TGTGCCAGTAAGGGACAGCTCTTCAGCAATCAGCCCCAGCATTTT.

This clone was picked up one time. The gene calls are TRBV29-1 and TRBJ2-4, with 9 bases aligning to TRBD2. This CDR3 spans 14 amino acids. Per the germline V gene, CDR1 is SQVTM and CDR2 is ANQGSEA. The CDR3: CSALWRGGGYIQYF. The CDR3, as DNA: TGCAGTGCTCTGTGGCGGGGGGGAGGATACATTCAGTACTTC.

J is TRBJ2-5 and V is TRBV5-1, with D perhaps TRBD1 (6 bases). The germline V gene has CDR1 SGHRS and CDR2 YFSETQ. CDR3 length: 17 amino acids. The germline V and J ends were trimmed by 4 bases and 3 bases, with 22 bases remaining between them. CDR3 protein: CASSPIRRDTMKETQYF. CDR3 DNA sequence: TGCGCCAGCAGCCCTATCCGACGGGACACGATGAAAGAGACCCAGTACTTC.

The chain links TRBV7-2 to TRBJ1-2; D gene ambiguous. The CDR3 consists of 16 residues. The germline V and J ends were trimmed by 5 bases and 4 bases, with 20 bases remaining between them. Germline V gene lookup returns CDR1 SGHTA and CDR2 FQGNSA. CDR3: CASSPRGSPNAYGYTF. CDR3 sequence (DNA): TGTGCCAGCAGCCCCCGCGGCAGCCCAAACGCCTATGGCTACACCTTC.

The chain employs TRBV5-6 and TRBJ2-1; no clear D gene. Germline V gene sequence: CDR1 SGHDT, CDR2 YYEEEE. There are 13 residues in the CDR3. Between the trimmed V and J ends, which lost 2 bases and 7 bases, there was a span of 10 bases. The CDR3, as DNA: TGTGCCAGCAGCTTAGCCGAGGCAAATGAGCAGTTCTTC. This gives the protein CASSLAEANEQFF.